A single TCR beta chain is shown here with its context. Its antigen target is currently unknown. No much larger clone exists at a distance of one base, and base qualities are not known. The data were obtained in a study of OX40 agonist ivuxolimab in advanced cancers. General notes on the study: Ivuxolimab was a fully human IgG2 agonistic monoclonal antibody targeting the costimulatory receptor OX40 (CD134). Intravenous ivuxolimab was administered to patients every 2 weeks at six dose levels: 0.01, 0.1, 0.3, 1.5, 3 and 10 mg/kg. Among the approximately 54 dose-escalation patients, about 19 had hepatocellular carcinoma, approximately 15 melanoma, 9 renal cell carcinoma and 9 head and neck cancer. In the dose-escalation cohort, roughly 82% of patients were male, and the mean age was around 60 years with a range of roughly 20 to 80. Patients were allowed to have had prior anti-PD-1, anti-PD-L1 or anti-CTLA-4 therapy, and approximately 41% of the dose-escalation patients had previously received checkpoint inhibitors. Three dose-escalation patients achieved partial responses, one with hepatocellular carcinoma and two with cutaneous melanoma. The purpose of peripheral TCRbeta sequencing was to test whether ivuxolimab changed TCR sequence diversity and led to clonal T-cell expansion. The paper covers the monotherapy dose-escalation part of the phase I ivuxolimab trial, which included N = 52 patients. The investigation overall reported the following: In partial responders in the 0.1-3.0 mg/kg groups, normalized peripheral clonal expansion was found to be among the lowest, especially among CD8+ T cells. Low levels of normalized T-cell clonal expansion were also seen in some nonresponding patients. After ivuxolimab, more expanded clones were found on average in CD8+ T cells than in CD4+ T cells. The antigen specificity of the clonally expanded peripheral T cells was not determined. At doses of 0.1 to 3.0 mg/kg, clonal expansion of both CD4+ and CD8+ blood T cells was observed from baseline to week 6.

From the cysteine up to the phenylalanine, the CDR3 has a length of 17 residues. Solely the CDR3 DNA is kept, with 51 bases framed from the first base. For CDR1 and CDR2, the germline V gene (reference sequence) lists SGHNT and YYREEE. Ends trimmed: V by 4 bases, J by 1 base; bases unmatched to a gene: 12. Genomic DNA was extracted from sorted cells for sequencing of the TCRbeta CDR3 region. The immunoSEQ Assay was used for sequencing of TCRbeta CDR3 regions. Sourced from immuneACCESS, this table was stored by TCRdb with only in-frame sequences that have V and J called. A share of the clones is absent; for the studies checked, an unresolved V gene accounts for under half, and the remainder has no known explanation. Present in this sample are approximately 41,000 clones, about 88% of which were seen just once. In total, the top ten clones hold around 41% of the sample. The trial excluded patients who had a history of autoimmune disease or who were on systemic immunosuppression. In every dose cohort, peripheral blood was drawn for TCR sequencing at baseline, cycle 4 day 1, and cycle 7 day 1. The samples were drawn from a first-in-human, open-label, multicenter phase I dose-escalation trial of ivuxolimab. The trial enrolled adults with locally advanced or metastatic head and neck squamous cell, hepatocellular, melanoma or renal cell carcinoma. CD4+ and CD8+ T cells were sorted separately from peripheral blood before TCR sequencing.

This receptor was identified in an adult with an advanced solid tumor such as melanoma, head and neck, liver or kidney cancer. The source was CD4+ or CD8+ T cells sorted from blood, collected in a trial of the OX40 agonist ivuxolimab. The chain employs TRBV5-4 and TRBJ1-1, and 8 junctional nucleotides match TRBD1. The DNA reads TGTGCCAGCAGCCGTATGACAGGGGCCCTAGAGAACACTGAAGCTTTCTTT. Protein translation: CASSRMTGALENTEAFF.